These 25 T cell receptor beta chains originate from one sample sequenced in a study of identical twins. TCRdb re-analysed the 5' RACE reads in MiXCR, keeping a single row per CDR3 protein. The sample has 1.5 million to 2 million distinct CDR3 sequences; around 33% are singletons. Material for sequencing was cord blood. The source of these receptors is a newborn girl in good health.

The sample holds a few counts of this clonotype. This chain joins TRBV14 and TRBJ1-2; perhaps TRBD1 as D (6 bases). This CDR3 contains 15 residues. The V end lost 1 base, the J end lost 4 bases, and 13 bases lay between the germline ends. Germline V lookup: CDR1 SGHDN, CDR2 FVKESK. CDR3: CASSQGMGHPYGYTF. CDR3 DNA sequence: TGTGCCAGCAGCCAAGGAATGGGACACCCCTATGGCTACACCTTC.

This clonotype showed up many times. The chain carries TRBV20-1 and TRBJ1-2; D unresolved. The CDR3 runs to 12 residues. V was clipped by 3 bases and J by 1 base, with 6 bases between them. CDR1 and CDR2 from the germline V gene are DFQATT and SNEGSKA (reference sequence). In DNA, the CDR3 is TGCAGTGCTAGCCAGGTTAACTATGGCTACACCTTC. Protein product: CSASQVNYGYTF.

This clonotype was seen at least ten times. This chain links TRBV20-1 with TRBJ2-7, with 9 bases lining up with TRBD1. CDR1 and CDR2 (germline): DFQATT, SNEGSKA (reference sequence). The CDR3 covers 13 residues. J gave up 3 bases and V 5 bases, and 5 bases lay outside the gene matches. The CDR3 sequence is CSAGQGMGYEQYF. The CDR3 bases are TGCAGTGCTGGACAGGGGATGGGCTACGAGCAGTACTTC.

The table lists this clonotype with a few counts. This chain uses TRBV20-1 with TRBJ1-5; a weak D match, TRBD1 (5 bases). The CDR3 covers 15 residues. V lost 3 bases to trimming and J lost 7 bases, with 19 bases between them. Germline V gene lookup returns CDR1 DFQATT and CDR2 SNEGSKA (reference sequence). Here the CDR3 reads CSASPTPGQRQPQHF. The CDR3 DNA follows: TGCAGTGCTAGTCCCACCCCAGGGCAGAGGCAGCCCCAGCATTTT.

A note on this clonotype: It may be a read error: a sequence one base away is much more abundant. The genes are TRBV12-3 or TRBV12-4 and TRBJ1-1; D is possibly TRBD1 (6 bases). The CDR3 consists of 13 residues. V was clipped by 3 bases and J by 4 bases, with 9 bases between them. CDR3 nucleotides: TGTGCCAGCAGTTTTCAGGGGACCACTGAAGCTTTCTTT. Protein sequence: CASSFQGTTEAFF.

V usage is TRBV7-9 and J usage is TRBJ1-1; D uncertain. Trimming stripped 5 bases from V and 3 bases from J, with 13 bases between. The CDR3 totals 14 residues. Germline CDR1 SEHNR, CDR2 FQNEAQ (reference sequence). The DNA of the CDR3 is TGTGCCAGCAGCCCCGACACCGGGTACACTGAAGCTTTCTTT. Translation: CASSPDTGYTEAFF.

The chain has TRBV28 and TRBJ1-1, with TRBD1 identical over 8 bases. CDR3 length: 16 residues. Germline trimming cut 2 bases from V and 4 bases from J; bases unmatched to any gene: 9. Germline values: CDR1 MDHEN, CDR2 SYDVKM. The CDR3 coding sequence is TGTGCCAGCAGTTTACTGGGGACAGGCTCGGGCACTGAAGCTTTCTTT. Its protein product is CASSLLGTGSGTEAFF.

This chain joins TRBV20-1 and TRBJ2-1; D not certain. Per germline, CDR1 DFQATT and CDR2 SNEGSKA (reference sequence). V dropped 0 bases and J dropped 13 bases, with 16 bases sitting between them. This CDR3 has 13 amino acids. In nucleotides, the CDR3 is TGCAGTGCTAGAGATCGGGCCCTAGAGACCCAGTTCTTC. Translating gives CSARDRALETQFF.

The V gene is TRBV20-1, the J gene TRBJ1-2; D gene unclear. V dropped 5 bases and J dropped 8 bases, with 9 bases sitting between them. In germline, CDR1 is DFQATT, CDR2 SNEGSKA (reference sequence). This CDR3 comprises 10 residues. CDR3 loop: CSAPSEGYTF. The CDR3 DNA sequence: TGCAGTGCTCCGTCGGAGGGCTACACCTTC.

This clonotype has a count of ten or more. The gene calls are TRBV4-2 and TRBJ2-7; D is unclear. Trimming removed 0 bases from V and 0 bases from J, with 6 bases in between. The CDR3 contains 14 residues. CDR1 is LGHNA, CDR2 YNFKEQ, per germline. CDR3: CASSQDRYSYEQYF. Here the CDR3 DNA reads TGTGCCAGCAGCCAAGACAGATACTCCTACGAGCAGTACTTC.

Points on this clonotype: A much larger clone differs by one base, so this may be a read error. V gene TRBV6-5 combines with J gene TRBJ2-2; no clear D gene. Per the germline V gene, CDR1 is MNHEY and CDR2 is SVGAGI. This CDR3 is 13 amino acids long. CDR3 residues: CASSYSKTGELFF. For the CDR3, the DNA is TGTGCCAGCAGTTACTCGAAAACCGGGGAGCTGTTTTTT.

This clonotype was detected a few times. The chain carries TRBV28 and TRBJ2-5, with D possibly being TRBD1 or TRBD2 (5 bases each). There are 16 residues in the CDR3. Germline V gene data show CDR1 as MDHEN and CDR2 as SYDVKM. Trimming left V 5 bases short and J 0 bases short, with 16 bases between. The CDR3 loop reads CASSPHGTPNQETQYF. For the CDR3, the DNA is TGTGCCAGCAGTCCCCATGGGACCCCGAACCAAGAGACCCAGTACTTC. Full variable domain (remainder filled in from reference TRBV28 and TRBJ2-5): DVKVTQSSRYLVKRTGEKVFLECVQDMDHENMFWYRQDPGLGLRLIYFSYDVKMKEKGDIPEGYSVSREKKERFSLILESASTNQTSMYLCASSPHGTPNQETQYFGPGTRLLVL.

V gene TRBV5-5 combines with J gene TRBJ2-7; maybe TRBD2 (7 bases). Germline V gene data show CDR1 as SGHKS and CDR2 as YYEKEE (reference sequence). Between the trimmed V and J ends, which lost 4 bases and 3 bases, there was a span of 17 bases. The CDR3 covers 15 residues. The CDR3 region is CASSQLRRGGYEQYF. CDR3 in DNA: TGTGCCAGCAGCCAACTCAGGAGGGGGGGCTACGAGCAGTACTTC.

The table lists this clonotype with a few counts. The V and J genes are TRBV24-1 and TRBJ1-2; tentative D call: TRBD1 (6 bases). CDR1 is KGHDR and CDR2 is SFDVKD in the germline V gene. V gave up 3 bases and J gave up 4 bases, with 14 bases separating them. The CDR3 sequence is 15 residues long. The CDR3 here is CATSDPDRDIYGYTF. Written as DNA, the CDR3 is TGTGCCACCAGTGATCCAGACCGGGACATCTATGGCTACACCTTC.

This clonotype appeared a few times. V and J are TRBV7-8 and TRBJ1-5; D ambiguous. This CDR3 comprises 16 residues. CDR1 and CDR2 (germline): SGHVS, FQNEAQ. Trimming stripped 1 base from V and 3 bases from J, with 13 bases between. CDR3 sequence: CASSLVRVQANQPQHF. In nucleotides, the CDR3 is TGTGCCAGCAGCTTAGTTAGGGTGCAGGCCAATCAGCCCCAGCATTTT. Combining the CDR3 with reference TRBV7-8 and TRBJ1-5 gives the whole variable domain GAGVSQSPRYKVAKRGQDVALRCDPISGHVSLFWYQQALGQGPEFLTYFQNEAQLDKSGLPSDRFFAERPEGSVSTLKIQRTQQEDSAVYLCASSLVRVQANQPQHFGDGTRLSIL.

The V and J genes are TRBV5-1 and TRBJ2-7; TRBD1 might be the D (6 bases). Per germline, CDR1 SGHRS and CDR2 YFSETQ. The CDR3 is 15 amino acids. Trimming left V 0 bases short and J 7 bases short, with 17 bases between. CDR3 bases: TGCGCCAGCAGCTTGGACAGGGACCCCTACAATGAGCAGTACTTC. Protein product: CASSLDRDPYNEQYF. The whole variable domain, filled in from reference TRBV5-1 and TRBJ2-7, reads KAGVTQTPRYLIKTRGQQVTLSCSPISGHRSVSWYQQTPGQGLQFLFEYFSETQRNKGNFPGRFSGRQFSNSRSEMNVSTLELGDSALYLCASSLDRDPYNEQYFGPGTRLTVT.

V is TRBV29-1 and J is TRBJ2-7; TRBD2 agrees at 7 bases. The CDR3 has 13 amino acids. CDR1 and CDR2 from the germline V gene are SQVTM and ANQGSEA. With V trimmed by 5 bases and J by 5 bases, 9 bases remained unmatched. The CDR3: CSVRGGCSDEQYF. Written as DNA, the CDR3 is TGCAGCGTTCGGGGAGGGTGCAGTGACGAGCAGTACTTC.

The gene calls are TRBV4-1 and TRBJ2-1; perhaps TRBD2 as D (5 bases). This CDR3 region has 16 residues. The germline V and J ends were trimmed by 3 bases and 0 bases, with 12 bases remaining between them. Germline CDR1 is MGHRA and CDR2 is YSYEKL. In DNA, the CDR3 is TGCGCCAGCAGCCAGGAACGCGGGTACTCCTACAATGAGCAGTTCTTC. The encoded protein is CASSQERGYSYNEQFF.

The chain recombines TRBV29-1 with TRBJ2-3; 8 bases align to TRBD1. Trimming removed 6 bases from V and 2 bases from J; junction bases left unmatched: 1. CDR1 and CDR2 (germline): SQVTM, ANQGSEA. This CDR3 contains 12 residues. CDR3 sequence: CSVDRDTDTQYF. CDR3 sequence (DNA): TGCAGCGTGGACAGGGACACAGATACGCAGTATTTT.

CDR3 in DNA: TGTGCCAGCAGCCAAGATCCTGCGTTCGAGCAGTACTTC. Translating gives CASSQDPAFEQYF. The genes are TRBV4-2 and TRBJ2-7; D is ambiguous. V lost 0 bases and J 6 bases, leaving 9 bases between the germline ends. The germline V gene has CDR1 LGHNA and CDR2 YNFKEQ. The CDR3 sequence is 13 residues long.

This chain uses TRBV11-2 with TRBJ2-2; TRBD2 aligns across 8 bases. The ends lost 5 bases at V and 1 base at J; junction bases unmatched: 6. Per germline, CDR1 SGHAT and CDR2 FQNNGV. The CDR3 contains 16 residues. The DNA for the CDR3 is TGTGCCAGCAGCATCTTAGCGGGATGGAACACCGGGGAGCTGTTTTTT. Its protein is CASSILAGWNTGELFF.

About this clonotype itself: This may stem from a read error, because a much larger clone lies one nucleotide away. The chain employs TRBV6-2 or TRBV6-3 and TRBJ1-2, with D hard to call. CDR3 size: 12 residues. Germline CDR1 is MNHEY and CDR2 is SVGEGT. Trimming took off 4 bases at V and 4 bases at J, with 7 bases between the two ends. The CDR3 reads CASSSTPYGYTF. The CDR3 DNA follows: TGTGCCAGCAGTTCGACACCCTATGGCTACACCTTC.

The V and J genes are TRBV12-3 or TRBV12-4 and TRBJ1-1, with D uncertain. The CDR3 consists of 13 residues. V lost 6 bases and J 0 bases, leaving 8 bases between the germline ends. CDR3 sequence: CASRTLLNTEAFF. CDR3 nucleotide sequence: TGTGCCAGCAGGACACTCCTGAACACTGAAGCTTTCTTT.

The chain links TRBV5-6 to TRBJ1-2; 9 bases line up with TRBD1. The CDR3 contains 14 residues. Per germline, CDR1 SGHDT and CDR2 YYEEEE. The V and J ends lost 5 bases and 6 bases, in that order; junction bases with no gene match: 8. The CDR3 region has the DNA TGTGCCAGCAGTGAACAGGGGGCCGTGGATGGCTACACCTTC. It yields the protein CASSEQGAVDGYTF.

This clonotype has only a few counts. The chain combines TRBV10-2 with TRBJ1-2; 9 bases map to TRBD1. The CDR3 has 14 residues. Germline CDR1 and CDR2: WSHSY and SAAADI. Trimming took 7 bases from V and 2 from J; bases not matched to a gene: 5. CDR3 coding DNA: TGCGCCAGCACACGACAGGGGGGAAACTATGGCTACACCTTC. Amino acids: CASTRQGGNYGYTF.